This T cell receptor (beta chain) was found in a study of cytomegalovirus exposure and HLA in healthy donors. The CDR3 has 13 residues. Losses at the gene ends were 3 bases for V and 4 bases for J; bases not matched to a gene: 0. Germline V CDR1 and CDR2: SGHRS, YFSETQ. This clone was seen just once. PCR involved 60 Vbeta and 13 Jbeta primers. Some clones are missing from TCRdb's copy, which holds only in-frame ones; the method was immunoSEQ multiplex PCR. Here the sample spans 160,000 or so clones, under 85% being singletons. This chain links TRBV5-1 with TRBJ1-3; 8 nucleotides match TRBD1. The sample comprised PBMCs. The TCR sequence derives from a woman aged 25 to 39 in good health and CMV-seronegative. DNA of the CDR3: TGCGCCAGCAGCTGGGACAGGGGAAACACCATATATTTT. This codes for CASSWDRGNTIYF.